One and the same sample provided the 11 T cell receptor beta chains below, sequenced in a study of OX40 agonist ivuxolimab in advanced cancers. Assay: immunoSEQ multiplex PCR; the TCRdb copy retains only in-frame clones and omits some. The sample records approximately 20,000 clones, 77% being singletons. Sequencing was performed on CD4+ or CD8+ T cells sorted from blood, taken in a trial of the OX40 agonist ivuxolimab. These receptors were collected from an adult with an advanced solid tumor such as melanoma, head and neck, liver or kidney cancer.

The V and J genes are TRBV11-2 and TRBJ2-1; D unclear. The CDR3 loop spans 15 amino acids. V was trimmed by 5 bases and J by 6 bases, leaving 17 bases between them. Germline V gene lookup returns CDR1 SGHAT and CDR2 FQNNGV. The CDR3 sequence: CASSPRWIGGNEQFF. In DNA form, the CDR3 reads TGTGCCAGCAGCCCACGGTGGATAGGTGGCAATGAGCAGTTCTTC.

The V gene is TRBV19, the J gene TRBJ1-1; D unclear. The V end lost 1 base, the J end lost 0 bases, and 6 bases lay between the germline ends. The germline V gene encodes CDR1 LNHDA and CDR2 SQIVND (reference sequence). The CDR3 sequence is 14 residues long. Here the CDR3 DNA reads TGTGCCAGTAGTATAGCAGCAATGAACACTGAAGCTTTCTTT. Translation gives CASSIAAMNTEAFF.

The chain carries TRBV27 and TRBJ1-5, with a tentative D call TRBD1 (5 bases). The germline V gene encodes CDR1 MNHEY and CDR2 SMNVEV (reference sequence). Between the trimmed V and J ends, which lost 6 bases and 0 bases, there was a span of 12 bases. This CDR3 is built from 15 residues. The CDR3 DNA reads as TGTGCCAGCAGACCGGGGACGGTTAGCAATCAGCCCCAGCATTTT. Translating it yields CASRPGTVSNQPQHF.

V is TRBV2 and J is TRBJ2-5; the D gene is possibly TRBD1 (6 bases). The CDR3 consists of 15 residues. The germline gives CDR1 SNHLY, CDR2 FYNNEI. Trimming pared 11 bases from V and 7 bases from J, leaving 26 bases between. CDR3 residues: CASSQGRVHPGTQYF. Here the CDR3 DNA reads TGTGCCTCCTCACAGGGCCGAGTCCACCCAGGGACCCAGTACTTC.

This sequence joins TRBV6-6 and TRBJ2-1; 7 bases agree with TRBD1. CDR3 length equals 13 residues. J gave up 6 bases and V 5 bases, and 4 bases lay outside the gene matches. CDR1 and CDR2 (germline): MNHNY, SVGAGI (reference sequence). CDR3 sequence: CASSRDRSNEQFF. CDR3 sequence (DNA): TGTGCCAGCAGTAGGGACAGATCCAATGAGCAGTTCTTC.

The chain joins TRBV5-5 to TRBJ2-4; 7 nucleotides line up with TRBD2. V lost 0 bases, J lost 7 bases, and 7 bases stayed unmatched. Germline CDR1 reads SGHKS; CDR2 reads YYEKEE (reference sequence). This CDR3 is built from 15 residues. CDR3 in DNA: TGTGCCAGCAGCTTGGGTAGTCGGGGGGAGAACATTCAGTACTTC. It encodes CASSLGSRGENIQYF.

The genes are TRBV19 and TRBJ2-5; 10 positions agree with TRBD1. J lost 1 base, V lost 6 bases, and 2 bases had no gene match. Germline V lookup: CDR1 LNHDA, CDR2 SQIVND (reference sequence). This CDR3 contains 14 residues. The CDR3 spells CASSRTGGQETQYF. Written as DNA, the CDR3 is TGTGCCAGTAGCCGGACAGGGGGCCAAGAGACCCAGTACTTC. Drawing the rest from reference TRBV19 and TRBJ2-5, the complete variable domain is DGGITQSPKYLFRKEGQNVTLSCEQNLNHDAMYWYRQDPGQGLRLIYYSQIVNDFQKGDIAEGYSVSREKKESFPLTVTSAQKNPTAFYLCASSRTGGQETQYFGPGTRLLVL.

J is TRBJ2-1 and V is TRBV6-5; D is undetermined. CDR3 length: 16 amino acids. Germline-derived CDR1 and CDR2 are MNHEY and SVGAGI. Trimming took off 0 bases at V and 0 bases at J, with 9 bases between the two ends. CDR3 nucleotide sequence: TGTGCCAGCAGTTACTCGAGGACGAGCTCCTACAATGAGCAGTTCTTC. Protein product: CASSYSRTSSYNEQFF.

This clone has just one count. The chain couples TRBV11-1 to TRBJ1-2; D uncertain. V was trimmed by 2 bases and J by 5 bases, leaving 9 bases between them. This CDR3 has 13 residues. Per the germline V gene, CDR1 is SGHAT and CDR2 is FQDESV (reference sequence). The CDR3 region is CASSLYGEYGYTF. The CDR3 DNA follows: TGTGCCAGCAGCTTATATGGGGAGTATGGCTACACCTTC.

A single count supports this clone. The genes are TRBV27 and TRBJ2-3; TRBD2 matches at 10 bases. J lost 5 bases, V lost 4 bases, and 6 bases had no gene match. CDR1 MNHEY and CDR2 SMNVEV come from the germline V gene (reference sequence). The CDR3 covers 15 residues. For the CDR3, the DNA is TGTGCCAGCAGTTGGAGCGGGGGGGCCAAAGATACGCAGTATTTT. This translates into CASSWSGGAKDTQYF.

This chain links TRBV19 with TRBJ1-1, with 7 bases identical to TRBD1. With V trimmed by 8 bases and J by 6 bases, 12 bases remained unmatched. CDR3 length: 14 amino acids. Germline V gives CDR1 LNHDA, CDR2 SQIVND (reference sequence). The CDR3 is CASSLGGRFSEAFF. Written as DNA, the CDR3 is TGTGCCAGTTCTCTAGGGGGCCGTTTCTCTGAAGCTTTCTTT.